This TCR beta chain was captured by sequencing in a study of TIL therapy for anti-PD-1-resistant metastatic lung cancer (dated by TCRdb to the early 2020s). For context, the study as a whole: Tumors were collected before any PD-1/PD-L1 blockade, after which patients were given nivolumab, and patients who progressed were given lymphodepletion, an infusion of expanded TIL and IL-2. Enrolled patients had a median age of roughly 54 years (range about 38-75) and a median tumor PD-L1 proportion score of 6% to 6.5%. The cohort was predominantly lung adenocarcinoma, with several EGFR-mutant and two ALK-rearranged tumors, and half of patients were current or former smokers. Across the cohort, whole-exome sequencing showed a median non-synonymous tumor mutation burden of approximately 1.5 mutations per megabase. Clonotypes were tracked across tumor, expanded TIL product and serial blood samples by T cell receptor beta sequencing of tumor and peripheral blood. Summary of the overall study and its limitations: The baseline peripheral repertoire was partially replaced by infused TIL clonotypes, which then decayed over months, and persistence showed no apparent association with response. The study protocol defined all tumor marker inferences as exploratory. The cohort was highly selected, with more treatment-naive, never-smoker and oncogene-addicted patients than typical, limiting generalizability.

As for this clone: Its recognized antigen is unknown. No base quality values were provided; no much bigger clone lies one nucleotide off.

CDR1 and CDR2, looked up from the germline V gene (reference sequence), are MNHEY and SMNVEV. From the cysteine up to the phenylalanine, the CDR3 has a length of 15 residues. Only CDR3 DNA remains: 45 bases, in frame from the first base. V loses 7 bases, J loses 2 bases, and the germline ends lie 16 bases apart. The time point label corresponds to: pre-treatment sample, taken before nivolumab and TIL therapy. Adults with stage 4 NSCLC were enrolled in a dual-center phase I trial from late 2017 to early 2020. The samples were obtained from a phase I trial that was single-arm and open-label and tested tumor-infiltrating lymphocyte therapy combined with nivolumab in advanced non-small cell lung cancer. Mononuclear cells from blood collected in EDTA tubes were isolated on a Ficoll gradient and snap-frozen as pellets, and DNA was then extracted using a Qiagen mini-prep kit. The immunoSEQ v3 hsTCRB kit was used to amplify TCR beta CDR3 regions from genomic DNA through bias-controlled multiplex PCR. The TCR libraries were sequenced on an Illumina NextSeq 500 to around 1.9 million read pairs for survey level or 5-6 million read pairs for deep level. The paper's data handling went like this. The immunoSEQ Analyzer software assigned V, D and J genes, filtered out non-productive sequences, and reported clonality. Repertoires were compared using productive Simpson clonality and Morisita overlap index of productive TRB rearrangements between infused TIL and blood. The absolute count of a clonotype in blood was estimated by multiplying the lymphocyte count by the CD3+ fraction and by the productive frequency of the clone. The clones in this table, taken by TCRdb from immuneACCESS, are in-frame only. Not every clone is retained; where verified, under half of the shortfall comes from an unresolved V gene, and the cause of the rest is unknown. That table gives V, J and clone size, and the DNA gave D and trimming. This sample gives tens of thousands of clones in total; 74% of them show up just once. 2.5% to 3% of the sample lies in the top ten.

The sequence derives from a woman aged 30 to 85 with non-small cell lung cancer. The source material was blood, sampled at baseline. Rearrangement joined TRBV27 to TRBJ2-3, and perhaps TRBD1 as D gene, on 6 matching bases. CDR3 sequence: CASTRDNLNTDTQYF. The DNA is TGTGCCAGCACTCGGGACAACCTTAACACAGATACGCAGTATTTT.